These T cell receptor beta chains were read from a single sample in a study of response to subunit inactivated influenza vaccine. Each CDR3 protein is one row after TCRdb ran MiXCR on the RT-PCR reads. The sample contains fewer than 400,000 distinct CDR3 sequences, 21% of which appear only once. This specimen consisted of PBMCs from blood, obtained 21 months after vaccination. The receptors stem from a man between 50 and 75 years old who received an inactivated influenza vaccine. Each CDR3 is given with its conserved first and last residue. A D gene is named only where the DNA matches it firmly. Only some rows state a clone size, as once, few, many or a class for expanded clones.

v_call: TRBV3-1
clone_size: few
j_call: TRBJ2-5
d_call: -
cdr3_nt: TGTGCCAGCAGCCAAGATTCCCGGACACCATTCCAGTACTTC
cdr3_aa: CASSQDSRTPFQYF

v_call: TRBV11-2
clone_size: -
j_call: TRBJ1-2
d_call: -
cdr3_nt: TGTGCCAGCAGCCTGGGTGCCTCGGCCAACTATGGCTACACCTTC
cdr3_aa: CASSLGASANYGYTF

v_call: TRBV29-1
clone_size: many
j_call: TRBJ1-3
d_call: -
cdr3_nt: TGCAGCGTTGAGTTGGTCAGGGCTGGGTTCTCTGGAAACACCATATATTTT
cdr3_aa: CSVELVRAGFSGNTIYF

v_call: TRBV24-1
clone_size: -
j_call: TRBJ2-5
d_call: TRBD2
cdr3_nt: TGTGCCACCAGTGACCCCGGGGGGGGCGAGGAGACCCAGTACTTC
cdr3_aa: CATSDPGGGEETQYF

v_call: TRBV20-1
clone_size: -
j_call: TRBJ2-3
d_call: TRBD2
cdr3_nt: TGCAGTGTGGGTAGCGGGAGAACAGATACGCAGTATTTT
cdr3_aa: CSVGSGRTDTQYF

v_call: TRBV3-1
clone_size: -
j_call: TRBJ2-5
d_call: -
cdr3_nt: TGTGCCAGCAGCCAGCAGAGGGACCAAGAGACCCAGTACTTC
cdr3_aa: CASSQQRDQETQYF

v_call: TRBV20-1
clone_size: -
j_call: TRBJ2-7
d_call: -
cdr3_nt: TGCAGTGCCCGAAGAAGGAGCTCCTACGAGCAGTACTTC
cdr3_aa: CSARRRSSYEQYF

v_call: TRBV6-5
clone_size: -
j_call: TRBJ2-5
d_call: -
cdr3_nt: TGTGCCAGCAGTTACTCGCCTTACCAAGAGACCCAGTACTTC
cdr3_aa: CASSYSPYQETQYF

v_call: TRBV2
clone_size: -
j_call: TRBJ2-7
d_call: TRBD2
cdr3_nt: TGTGCCACCACAAGGACTAGCGGGACCTACGAGCAGTACTTC
cdr3_aa: CATTRTSGTYEQYF

v_call: TRBV5-1
clone_size: few
j_call: TRBJ1-2
d_call: -
cdr3_nt: TGCGCCAGCAGCTTAAGCTCCGGGCCTAACTATGGCTACACCTTC
cdr3_aa: CASSLSSGPNYGYTF

v_call: TRBV7-9
clone_size: few
j_call: TRBJ1-1
d_call: -
cdr3_nt: TGTGCCAGCAGCTTTCCCTCGGTGGGGGAGAACACTGAAGCTTTCTTT
cdr3_aa: CASSFPSVGENTEAFF

v_call: TRBV7-9
clone_size: -
j_call: TRBJ2-7
d_call: TRBD1
cdr3_nt: TGTGCCAGCAGCTTAGAAACAGGGGGTAGAACCTACGAGCAGTACTTC
cdr3_aa: CASSLETGGRTYEQYF

v_call: TRBV6-2/TRBV6-3
clone_size: -
j_call: TRBJ2-3
d_call: TRBD2
cdr3_nt: TGTGCCAGCAGTCAACCGGGACTAGGTCTAGATACGCAGTATTTT
cdr3_aa: CASSQPGLGLDTQYF

v_call: TRBV5-5
clone_size: -
j_call: TRBJ2-7
d_call: TRBD1
cdr3_nt: TGTGCCAGCAGCTCGGGCGGGGGACAGGGGGTCTACGAGCAGTACTTC
cdr3_aa: CASSSGGGQGVYEQYF

v_call: TRBV25-1
clone_size: -
j_call: TRBJ2-1
d_call: -
cdr3_nt: TGTGCCAGCAGTGAATATAAGGACTGGCACAATGAGCAGTTCTTC
cdr3_aa: CASSEYKDWHNEQFF

v_call: TRBV27
clone_size: few
j_call: TRBJ2-1
d_call: TRBD2
cdr3_nt: TGTGCCAGCAGTTTAGCGCAGACAGTAAGCGGGAGTTGGTACAATGAGCAGTTCTTC
cdr3_aa: CASSLAQTVSGSWYNEQFF

v_call: TRBV28
clone_size: many
j_call: TRBJ2-3
d_call: TRBD2
cdr3_nt: TGTGCCAGCAGTTTTCGACCTAGCGGGAGTATGGGTACGCAGTATTTT
cdr3_aa: CASSFRPSGSMGTQYF

v_call: TRBV20-1
clone_size: few
j_call: TRBJ2-3
d_call: -
cdr3_nt: TGCAGTGCGGAGCTTGTTGGTAGCGGAAACACAGATACGCAGTATTTT
cdr3_aa: CSAELVGSGNTDTQYF

v_call: TRBV20-1
clone_size: few
j_call: TRBJ2-7
d_call: -
cdr3_nt: TGCAGTGCTAGTCGCTACGAGCAGTACTTC
cdr3_aa: CSASRYEQYF

v_call: TRBV14
clone_size: -
j_call: TRBJ1-1
d_call: TRBD1
cdr3_nt: TGTGCCAGCAGCCAGCTGCAGGGGGCTGAAGCTTTCTTT
cdr3_aa: CASSQLQGAEAFF

v_call: TRBV9
clone_size: many
j_call: TRBJ2-7
d_call: TRBD1
cdr3_nt: TGTGCCAGCAGCTTCCGATCCGGGACAGGGTACTACGAGCAGTACTTC
cdr3_aa: CASSFRSGTGYYEQYF

v_call: TRBV28
clone_size: -
j_call: TRBJ1-1
d_call: -
cdr3_nt: TGTGCCAGCAGTTTTGGGACACAAGAACCTTTCTTT
cdr3_aa: CASSFGTQEPFF

v_call: TRBV5-1
clone_size: few
j_call: TRBJ1-4
d_call: -
cdr3_nt: TGCGCCAGCAGCGTTTCAGGGACCTCTAATGAAAAACTGTTTTTT
cdr3_aa: CASSVSGTSNEKLFF

v_call: TRBV27
clone_size: few
j_call: TRBJ2-1
d_call: TRBD2
cdr3_nt: TGTGCCAGCAGTGGTGCGGGAGCGAGGTACAATGAGCAGTTCTTC
cdr3_aa: CASSGAGARYNEQFF

v_call: TRBV4-3
clone_size: -
j_call: TRBJ1-3
d_call: -
cdr3_nt: TGCGCCAGCAGCCAATCCCATATGTGGGTGACGGGAAACACCATATATTTT
cdr3_aa: CASSQSHMWVTGNTIYF

v_call: TRBV19
clone_size: few
j_call: TRBJ2-4
d_call: -
cdr3_nt: TGTGCCAGTAGTCCTCAGGGGCTAGCCAAAAACATTCAGTACTTC
cdr3_aa: CASSPQGLAKNIQYF

v_call: TRBV4-3
clone_size: -
j_call: TRBJ2-2
d_call: TRBD2
cdr3_nt: TGCGCCAGCAGACCAGGACTAGTCCCCACCGGGGAGCTGTTTTTT
cdr3_aa: CASRPGLVPTGELFF

v_call: TRBV2
clone_size: -
j_call: TRBJ2-3
d_call: -
cdr3_nt: TGTGCCAGCAGTGAAGCGCTTCATAGGGGCCCAGCCGCCGGTACGCAGTATTTT
cdr3_aa: CASSEALHRGPAAGTQYF

v_call: TRBV28
clone_size: few
j_call: TRBJ1-2
d_call: -
cdr3_nt: TGTGCCAGCGCCCATCGGACCCCCCGGGCGGGTATCTATGGCTACACCTTC
cdr3_aa: CASAHRTPRAGIYGYTF

v_call: TRBV7-9
clone_size: -
j_call: TRBJ2-3
d_call: TRBD1
cdr3_nt: TGTGCCAGCAGCTCGGGACAGGGACCTGGCACAGATACGCAGTATTTT
cdr3_aa: CASSSGQGPGTDTQYF

v_call: TRBV28
clone_size: -
j_call: TRBJ2-7
d_call: TRBD1
cdr3_nt: TGTGCCAGCAAACAGGGACAGGGTTCCTACGAGCAGTACTTC
cdr3_aa: CASKQGQGSYEQYF

v_call: TRBV20-1
clone_size: -
j_call: TRBJ1-5
d_call: TRBD1
cdr3_nt: TGCAGTACCCGACAGGGGTCCAATCAGGCCCAGCATTTT
cdr3_aa: CSTRQGSNQAQHF

v_call: TRBV6-2/TRBV6-3
clone_size: -
j_call: TRBJ2-7
d_call: -
cdr3_nt: TGTGCCAGCCGCTTGCCAGGGGAGGACGAGCAGTACTTC
cdr3_aa: CASRLPGEDEQYF

v_call: TRBV6-2/TRBV6-3
clone_size: few
j_call: TRBJ2-5
d_call: -
cdr3_nt: TGTGCCAGCAGCAACCAGATAGCGGAGGCGCAAGAGACCCAGTACTTC
cdr3_aa: CASSNQIAEAQETQYF

v_call: TRBV6-1
clone_size: -
j_call: TRBJ1-2
d_call: TRBD1
cdr3_nt: TGTGCCAGCAACCTATCGGGACAGCCTTATGGCTACACCTTC
cdr3_aa: CASNLSGQPYGYTF

v_call: TRBV18
clone_size: few
j_call: TRBJ1-4
d_call: -
cdr3_nt: TGTGCCAGCTCACCACCTGCGCAGGGTGAAAAACTGTTTTTT
cdr3_aa: CASSPPAQGEKLFF

v_call: TRBV5-1
clone_size: few
j_call: TRBJ1-1
d_call: TRBD1
cdr3_nt: TGCGCCAGCAGCATAGGGACAGTCGAAGGGACTGAAGCTTTCTTT
cdr3_aa: CASSIGTVEGTEAFF

v_call: TRBV4-1
clone_size: -
j_call: TRBJ1-3
d_call: -
cdr3_nt: TGCGCCAGCAGCCACATCCTAGGCACCATATATTTT
cdr3_aa: CASSHILGTIYF

v_call: TRBV28
clone_size: -
j_call: TRBJ1-5
d_call: -
cdr3_nt: TGTGCCAGCACTACTTGGGACAGCAATCAGCCCCAGCATTTT
cdr3_aa: CASTTWDSNQPQHF

v_call: TRBV7-9
clone_size: few
j_call: TRBJ2-1
d_call: -
cdr3_nt: TGTGCCTCCACCCAAAGTTCCTCATACAATGAGCAGTTCTTC
cdr3_aa: CASTQSSSYNEQFF

v_call: TRBV4-2
clone_size: few
j_call: TRBJ2-5
d_call: TRBD1
cdr3_nt: TGTGCCAGCAGCCAAGGGGCAGGGGGCCAAGAGACCCAGTACTTC
cdr3_aa: CASSQGAGGQETQYF

v_call: TRBV12-3/TRBV12-4
clone_size: few
j_call: TRBJ2-3
d_call: TRBD2
cdr3_nt: TGTGCCAGCAGGGTTAGCGGGAGTAGCACAGATACGCAGTATTTT
cdr3_aa: CASRVSGSSTDTQYF

v_call: TRBV5-1
clone_size: few
j_call: TRBJ2-7
d_call: -
cdr3_nt: TGCGCCAGCAGCTTCAACCAATACGAGCAGTACTTC
cdr3_aa: CASSFNQYEQYF

v_call: TRBV24-1
clone_size: few
j_call: TRBJ2-1
d_call: TRBD2
cdr3_nt: TGTGCCACCAGTGATCTGCCCGGGAGGTACCCGGGATTTAGTGAGCAGTTCTTC
cdr3_aa: CATSDLPGRYPGFSEQFF

v_call: TRBV19
clone_size: -
j_call: TRBJ2-1
d_call: -
cdr3_nt: TGTGCCAGTACCCCGGAGACCTTGAGCTCTGCTTCCTACAATGAGCAGTTCTTC
cdr3_aa: CASTPETLSSASYNEQFF

v_call: TRBV20-1
clone_size: many
j_call: TRBJ1-3
d_call: -
cdr3_nt: TGCAGTGTGTCCTACTCTGGAAACACCATATATTTT
cdr3_aa: CSVSYSGNTIYF

v_call: TRBV7-6
clone_size: few
j_call: TRBJ2-1
d_call: TRBD1
cdr3_nt: TGTGCCAGCAGCTTCCGGGACAGGTCGAGCTCCTACAATGAGCAGTTCTTC
cdr3_aa: CASSFRDRSSSYNEQFF

v_call: TRBV7-9
clone_size: -
j_call: TRBJ2-5
d_call: TRBD2
cdr3_nt: TGTGCCAGCACTCTAGCGGGGGTGAAAGAGACCCAGTACTTC
cdr3_aa: CASTLAGVKETQYF

v_call: TRBV20-1
clone_size: -
j_call: TRBJ2-3
d_call: -
cdr3_nt: TGCAGTGCCAATAGAGACGGTTTCACAGATACGCAGTATTTT
cdr3_aa: CSANRDGFTDTQYF

v_call: TRBV9
clone_size: -
j_call: TRBJ2-3
d_call: TRBD2
cdr3_nt: TGTGCCACCTCCACCGGGACTAGCGGGGGTGGCACAGATACGCAGTATTTT
cdr3_aa: CATSTGTSGGGTDTQYF

v_call: TRBV2
clone_size: few
j_call: TRBJ1-1
d_call: TRBD1
cdr3_nt: TGTGCCAGCAGTGTCGAGGGGGCTCTCGCTGAAGCTTTCTTT
cdr3_aa: CASSVEGALAEAFF

v_call: TRBV7-9
clone_size: few
j_call: TRBJ1-4
d_call: TRBD1
cdr3_nt: TGTGCCAGCAGCCCGGGACAGACCAATGAAAAACTGTTTTTT
cdr3_aa: CASSPGQTNEKLFF

v_call: TRBV6-1
clone_size: -
j_call: TRBJ1-1
d_call: TRBD1
cdr3_nt: TGTGCCAGCAGTGAGAGACAGGGGAATAGAGCTTTCTTT
cdr3_aa: CASSERQGNRAFF